These 9 T cell receptor beta chains share one sample of origin, sequenced in a study of cytomegalovirus exposure and HLA in healthy donors. Primers for the PCR totalled 60 Vbeta and 13 Jbeta. Data came from immunoSEQ multiplex PCR; TCRdb stores just in-frame clones and leaves some out. This table has fewer than 150,000 clones, about three quarters appearing once. Sequences were obtained from PBMCs. The origin of the receptors is a human donor in good health.

The chain carries TRBV27 and TRBJ1-2; a possible D gene is TRBD1 (5 bases). The germline V gene has CDR1 MNHEY and CDR2 SMNVEV (reference sequence). The CDR3 extends over 13 amino acids. V was clipped by 6 bases and J by 3 bases, with 11 bases between them. CDR3 amino acids: CASRGPSYYGYTF. DNA of the CDR3: TGTGCCAGCAGGGGGCCATCCTACTATGGCTACACCTTC.

The chain is built from TRBV5-8 and TRBJ1-1; 10 bases are shared with TRBD1. The CDR3 runs to 15 residues. After removal of 4 bases from V and 4 bases from J, the junction contained 7 bases not matched to a gene. Germline V gives CDR1 SGHTS, CDR2 YDEGEE. The CDR3 bases are TGTGCCAGCAGCCGAGACAGGGGGCAGAGCACTGAAGCTTTCTTT. This codes for CASSRDRGQSTEAFF.

The chain joins TRBV18 to TRBJ1-6, with unresolved D. Looked up from germline, CDR1 is KGHSH and CDR2 is LQKENI. The ends were cut back, 3 bases at V and 9 bases at J, with 12 bases in the middle. This CDR3 is 14 amino acids long. The CDR3 DNA reads TGTGCCAGCTCACCTAACTTACCAGGTTCACCCCTCCACTTT. This codes for CASSPNLPGSPLHF.

This sequence joins TRBV21-1 and TRBJ1-5. TRBV21-1 is labeled a pseudogene. There are 16 residues in the CDR3. The CDR3 here is CASSFSGSHRCMSQHF. In DNA form, the CDR3 reads TGTGCCAGCAGCTTTTCCGGGTCTCATCGTTGTATGTCCCAGCATTTT.

The rearrangement links TRBV2 to TRBJ1-4; 7 positions agree with TRBD1. There are 15 residues in the CDR3. CDR1 and CDR2 (germline): SNHLY, FYNNEI. V gave up 7 bases and J gave up 6 bases; unmatched junction bases: 11. The CDR3 is CASTPRWTGDEKLFF. CDR3 sequence (DNA): TGTGCCAGCACCCCGAGGTGGACAGGAGATGAAAAACTGTTTTTT. Looking up the rest from reference TRBV2 and TRBJ1-4 gives the full variable domain: EPEVTQTPSHQVTQMGQEVILRCVPISNHLYFYWYRQILGQKVEFLVSFYNNEISEKSEIFDDQFSVERPDGSNFTLKIRSTKLEDSAMYFCASTPRWTGDEKLFFGSGTQLSVL.

This chain links TRBV19 with TRBJ1-1; 8 bases agree with TRBD1. Germline CDR1 and CDR2: LNHDA and SQIVND (reference sequence). The J segment lost 8 bases and the V segment lost 7 bases, leaving 15 bases of the junction unmatched. There are 15 residues in the CDR3. The CDR3 nucleotides are TGTGCCAGTACCCCGGGACAGGTTCTTTCGGGGGAAGCTTTCTTT. Its protein is CASTPGQVLSGEAFF.

This clone has just a few counts. This sequence joins TRBV2 and TRBJ1-1; TRBD1 aligns across 10 bases. This CDR3 is 13 amino acids long. Looked up from germline, CDR1 is SNHLY and CDR2 is FYNNEI. The trim removed 4 bases at V and 4 bases at J, leaving 0 bases unmatched. For the CDR3, the DNA is TGTGCCAGCAGTGGGACAGGGGGCACTGAAGCTTTCTTT. The encoded protein is CASSGTGGTEAFF.

The rearrangement joins TRBV19 to TRBJ1-1, with D unclear. Trimming removed 5 bases from V and 3 bases from J, with 10 bases in between. CDR1 is LNHDA and CDR2 is SQIVND in the germline V gene (reference sequence). CDR3 size: 13 residues. CDR3 sequence reads: CASSGQDYTEAFF. CDR3 DNA: TGTGCCAGTAGTGGCCAGGATTACACTGAAGCTTTCTTT. Filled out from reference TRBV19 and TRBJ1-1, the complete variable domain reads DGGITQSPKYLFRKEGQNVTLSCEQNLNHDAMYWYRQDPGQGLRLIYYSQIVNDFQKGDIAEGYSVSREKKESFPLTVTSAQKNPTAFYLCASSGQDYTEAFFGQGTRLTVV.

The chain uses TRBV5-4 and TRBJ1-6, with D unresolved. The length of the CDR3 is 14 residues. CDR1 is SGHNT and CDR2 is YYREEE in the germline V gene (reference sequence). The V gene lost 0 bases and the J gene lost 8 bases, with 9 bases spanning the gap. The CDR3: CASSLAGVDSPLHF. Written as DNA, the CDR3 is TGTGCCAGCAGCTTGGCCGGGGTCGATTCACCCCTCCACTTT.